This TCR beta chain is drawn from a study of vaccination and CD4 T cells after COVID-19. As for the study in general: Samples taken post-COVID came a median roughly 97 days after diagnosis, ranging from 35 to 161.

Turning to this clonotype: Its specificity is not known.

With 6 bases removed from V and 0 bases from J, the gap between germline ends came to 12 bases. The CDR3 runs 15 residues. Oncomine TCR Beta short-read sequencing was applied to DNA from cultured CD4+ T cells. TCRdb used MiXCR to reprocess the PCR reads, holding one entry per CDR3 protein. The sample holds about 6,600 distinct CDR3 sequences; roughly 18% are singletons and the top ten take about 20%. Noted treatment: approximately 9-day PBMC culture with coronavirus spike peptide pools or control peptides (ViraFEST assay). For ViraFEST, peptide pools expanded antigen-specific T cells, after which the TCRs were sequenced.

The clonotype was recovered from a human donor who had recovered from COVID-19. Specimen: CD4+ T cells from blood, cultured in vitro. The chain carries TRBV12-3 or TRBV12-4 and TRBJ2-1, with a possible D match to TRBD2 (6 bases). CDR3: CASSQGLSSYNEQFF. As DNA, the CDR3 is TGTGCCAGCAGCCAGGGACTTAGCTCCTACAATGAGCAGTTCTTC.